A single T cell receptor (beta chain) is shown here with its context. The target antigen is unknown. The sample is drawn from a study of monozygotic twins with inflammatory bowel disease. Findings and caveats of the study: Repertoire similarity matched across concordant and discordant twins, perhaps owing to limited power. IBD patients displayed reduced TCRbeta diversity (inverse Simpson) when set against healthy co-twins.

This CDR3 spans 14 amino acids. CDR1 and CDR2 (germline): SGHDT, YYEEEE. Every donor provided one blood sample measuring less than 3 ml. Total RNA amounting to about 3,300 ng went into each TCR library. TCRdb re-called the 5' RACE reads, yielding one record per CDR3 amino acid sequence without DNA. This sample's table reports approximately 200,000 distinct CDR3 sequences. The receptor was derived from a human donor with ulcerative colitis or Crohn's disease, or a healthy co-twin of an affected twin (not recorded which). Material for sequencing was blood. The genes are TRBV5-6 and TRBJ2-5; TCRdb's D call, TRBD1, is unchecked because there is no DNA. This CDR3 reads CASSSGQGRETQYF.